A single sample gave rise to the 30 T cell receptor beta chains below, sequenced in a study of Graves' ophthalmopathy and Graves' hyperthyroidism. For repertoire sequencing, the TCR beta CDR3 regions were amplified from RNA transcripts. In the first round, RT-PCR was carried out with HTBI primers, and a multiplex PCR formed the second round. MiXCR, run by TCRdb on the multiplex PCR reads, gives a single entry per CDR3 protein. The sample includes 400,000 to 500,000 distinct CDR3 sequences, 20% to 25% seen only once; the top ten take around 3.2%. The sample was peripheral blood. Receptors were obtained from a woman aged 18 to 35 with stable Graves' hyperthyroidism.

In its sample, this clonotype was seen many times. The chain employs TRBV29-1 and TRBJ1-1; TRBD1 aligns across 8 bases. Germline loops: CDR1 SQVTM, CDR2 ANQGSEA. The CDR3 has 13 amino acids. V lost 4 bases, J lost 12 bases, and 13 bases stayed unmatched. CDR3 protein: CSVVSQGAGSTFF. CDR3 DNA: TGCAGCGTTGTGTCCCAGGGGGCCGGTTCGACTTTCTTT.

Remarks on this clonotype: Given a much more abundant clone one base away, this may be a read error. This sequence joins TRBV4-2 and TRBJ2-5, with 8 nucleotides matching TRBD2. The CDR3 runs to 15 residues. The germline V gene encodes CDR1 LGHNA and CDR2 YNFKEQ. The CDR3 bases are TGTGCCAGCAGCCAGTCCACTAGCGGCCAAGAGACCAAGTACTTC. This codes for CASSQSTSGQETKYF.

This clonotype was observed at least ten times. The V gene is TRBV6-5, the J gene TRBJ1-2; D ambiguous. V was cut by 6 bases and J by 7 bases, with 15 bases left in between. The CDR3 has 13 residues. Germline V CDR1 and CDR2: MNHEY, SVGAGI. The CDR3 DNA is TGTGCCAGCAGGACCGGACGTGGTGGTGGCTACACCTTC. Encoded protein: CASRTGRGGGYTF.

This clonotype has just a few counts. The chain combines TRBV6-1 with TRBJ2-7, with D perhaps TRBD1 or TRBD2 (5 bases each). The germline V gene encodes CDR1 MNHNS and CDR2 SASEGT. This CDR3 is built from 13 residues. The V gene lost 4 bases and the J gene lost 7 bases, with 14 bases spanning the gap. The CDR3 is CASSAEGPWEQYF. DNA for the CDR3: TGTGCCAGCAGTGCCGAGGGGCCGTGGGAGCAGTACTTC.

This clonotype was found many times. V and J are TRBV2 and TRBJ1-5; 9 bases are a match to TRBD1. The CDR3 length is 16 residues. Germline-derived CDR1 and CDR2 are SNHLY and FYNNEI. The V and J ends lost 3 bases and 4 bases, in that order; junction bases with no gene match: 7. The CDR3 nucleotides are TGTGCCAGCAGTGACGGACAGGGGATTGTAAATCAGCCCCAGCATTTT. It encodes CASSDGQGIVNQPQHF.

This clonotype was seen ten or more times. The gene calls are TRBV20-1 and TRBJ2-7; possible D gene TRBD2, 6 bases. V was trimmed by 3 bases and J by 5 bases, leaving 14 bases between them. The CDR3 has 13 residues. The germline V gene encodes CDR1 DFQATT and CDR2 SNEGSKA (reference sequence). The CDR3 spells CSASWDWGNEQYF. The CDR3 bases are TGCAGTGCTAGTTGGGACTGGGGAAACGAGCAGTACTTC.

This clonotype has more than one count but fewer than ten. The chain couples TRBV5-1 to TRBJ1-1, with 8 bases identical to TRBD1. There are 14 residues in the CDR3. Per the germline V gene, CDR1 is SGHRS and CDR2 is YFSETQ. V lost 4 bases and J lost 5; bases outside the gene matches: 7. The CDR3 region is CASSQGQGKTEAFF. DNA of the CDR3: TGCGCCAGCAGCCAAGGACAGGGTAAAACTGAAGCTTTCTTT.

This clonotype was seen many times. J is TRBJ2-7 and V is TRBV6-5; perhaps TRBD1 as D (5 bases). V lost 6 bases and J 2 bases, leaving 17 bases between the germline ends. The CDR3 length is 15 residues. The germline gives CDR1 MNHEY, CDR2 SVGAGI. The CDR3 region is CASRYNPDSTYEQYF. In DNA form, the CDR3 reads TGTGCCAGCAGATACAACCCCGACAGTACCTACGAGCAGTACTTC.

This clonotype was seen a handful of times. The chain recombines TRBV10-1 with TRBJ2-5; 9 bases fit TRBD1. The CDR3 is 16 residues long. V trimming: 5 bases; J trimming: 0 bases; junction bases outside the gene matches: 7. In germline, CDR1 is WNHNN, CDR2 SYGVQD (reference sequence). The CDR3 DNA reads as TGCGCCAGCAGTCCCGGACAGGGGATAAACCAAGAGACCCAGTACTTC. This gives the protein CASSPGQGINQETQYF.

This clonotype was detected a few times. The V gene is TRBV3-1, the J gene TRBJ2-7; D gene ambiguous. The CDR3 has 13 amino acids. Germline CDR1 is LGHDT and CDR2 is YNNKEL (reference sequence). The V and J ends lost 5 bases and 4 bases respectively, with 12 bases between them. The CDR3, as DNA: TGTGCCAGCAGCTACGAGAGGAGATACGAGCAGTACTTC. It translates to CASSYERRYEQYF.

The CDR3: CASSPFQGRNQPQHF. The DNA for the CDR3 is TGTGCCAGCTCACCCTTCCAGGGCCGGAATCAGCCCCAGCATTTT. V and J are TRBV18 and TRBJ1-5; possible D gene TRBD1, 5 bases. Germline lookup yields CDR1 KGHSH and CDR2 LQKENI. Trimming left V 3 bases short and J 4 bases short, with 13 bases between. The CDR3 contains 15 residues.

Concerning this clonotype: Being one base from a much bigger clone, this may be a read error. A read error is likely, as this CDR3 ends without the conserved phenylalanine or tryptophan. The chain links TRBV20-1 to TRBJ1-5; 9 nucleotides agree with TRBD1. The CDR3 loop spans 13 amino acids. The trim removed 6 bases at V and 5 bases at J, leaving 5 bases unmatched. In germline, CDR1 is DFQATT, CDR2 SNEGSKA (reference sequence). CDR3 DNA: TGCAGTGCCCGATACAGGGGGCATCAGCCCCAGCATGTT. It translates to CSARYRGHQPQHV.

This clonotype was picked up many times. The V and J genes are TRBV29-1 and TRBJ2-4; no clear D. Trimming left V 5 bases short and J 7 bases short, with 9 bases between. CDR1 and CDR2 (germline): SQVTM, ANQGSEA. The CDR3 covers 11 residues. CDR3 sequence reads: CSVWGGNIQYF. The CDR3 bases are TGCAGCGTTTGGGGTGGGAACATTCAGTACTTC.

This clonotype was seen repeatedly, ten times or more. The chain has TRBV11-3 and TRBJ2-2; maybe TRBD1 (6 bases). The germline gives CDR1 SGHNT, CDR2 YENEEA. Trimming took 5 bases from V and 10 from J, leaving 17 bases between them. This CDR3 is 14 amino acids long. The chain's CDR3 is CASSLQGPTAELFF. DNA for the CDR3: TGTGCCAGCAGCCTACAGGGTCCGACGGCGGAGCTGTTTTTT.

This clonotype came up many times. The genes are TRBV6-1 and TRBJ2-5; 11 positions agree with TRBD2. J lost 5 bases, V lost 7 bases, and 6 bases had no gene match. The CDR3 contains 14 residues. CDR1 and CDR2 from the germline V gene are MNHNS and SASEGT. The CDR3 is CASMHPSGRETQYF. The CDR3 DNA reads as TGTGCCAGCATGCATCCTAGCGGGAGGGAGACCCAGTACTTC.

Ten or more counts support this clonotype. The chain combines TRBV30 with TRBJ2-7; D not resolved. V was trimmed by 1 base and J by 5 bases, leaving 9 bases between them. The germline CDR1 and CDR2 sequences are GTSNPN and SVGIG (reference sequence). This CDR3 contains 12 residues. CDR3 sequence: CAWSAGFNEQYF. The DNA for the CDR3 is TGTGCCTGGAGTGCTGGGTTCAACGAGCAGTACTTC.

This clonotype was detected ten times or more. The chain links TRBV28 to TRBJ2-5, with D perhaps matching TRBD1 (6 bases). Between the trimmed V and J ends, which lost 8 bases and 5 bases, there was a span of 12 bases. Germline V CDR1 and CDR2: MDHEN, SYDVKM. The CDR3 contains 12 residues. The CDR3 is CASGTTGETQYF. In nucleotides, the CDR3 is TGTGCCAGCGGGACAACAGGGGAGACCCAGTACTTC.

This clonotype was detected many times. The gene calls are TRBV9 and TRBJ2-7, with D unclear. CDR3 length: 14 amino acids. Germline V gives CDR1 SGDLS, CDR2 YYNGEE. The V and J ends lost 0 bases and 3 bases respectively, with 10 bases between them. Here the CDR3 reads CASSVGASHYEQYF. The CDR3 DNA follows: TGTGCCAGCAGCGTAGGGGCGAGCCACTACGAGCAGTACTTC.

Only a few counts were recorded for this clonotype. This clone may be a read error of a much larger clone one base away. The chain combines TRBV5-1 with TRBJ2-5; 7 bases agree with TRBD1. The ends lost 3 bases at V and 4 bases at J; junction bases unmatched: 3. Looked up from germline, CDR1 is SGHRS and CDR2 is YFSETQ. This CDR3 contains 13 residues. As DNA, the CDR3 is TGCGCCAGCAGCTGGGACAGCGGAGAGACCCAGTACTTC. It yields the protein CASSWDSGETQYF.

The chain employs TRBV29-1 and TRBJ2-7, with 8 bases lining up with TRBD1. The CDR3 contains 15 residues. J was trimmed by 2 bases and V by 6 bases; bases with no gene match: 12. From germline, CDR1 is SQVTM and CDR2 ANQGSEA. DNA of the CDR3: TGCAGCGTAACGACGCTCGGGACAGGAGCCTACGAGCAGTACTTC. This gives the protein CSVTTLGTGAYEQYF.

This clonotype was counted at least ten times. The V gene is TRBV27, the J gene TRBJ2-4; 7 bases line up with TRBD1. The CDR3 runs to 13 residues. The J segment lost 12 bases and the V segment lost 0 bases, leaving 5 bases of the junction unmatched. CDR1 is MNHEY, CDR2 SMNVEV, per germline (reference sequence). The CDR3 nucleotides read TGTGCCAGCAGTTTATCGATGGACAGGTCTCAGTACTTC. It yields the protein CASSLSMDRSQYF.

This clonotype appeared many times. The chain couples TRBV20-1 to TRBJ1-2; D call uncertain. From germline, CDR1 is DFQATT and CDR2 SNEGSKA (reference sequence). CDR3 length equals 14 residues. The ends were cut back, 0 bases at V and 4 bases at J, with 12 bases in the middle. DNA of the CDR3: TGCAGTGCTAGAGATGTTGGAGAGGTCTATGGCTACACCTTC. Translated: CSARDVGEVYGYTF.

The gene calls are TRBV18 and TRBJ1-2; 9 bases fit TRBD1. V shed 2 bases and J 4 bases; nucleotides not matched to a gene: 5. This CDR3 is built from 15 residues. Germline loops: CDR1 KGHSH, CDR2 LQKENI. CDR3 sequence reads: CASSPSGTGPYGYTF. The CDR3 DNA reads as TGTGCCAGCTCACCATCCGGGACAGGGCCCTATGGCTACACCTTC. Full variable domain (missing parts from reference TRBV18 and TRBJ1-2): NAGVMQNPRHLVRRRGQEARLRCSPMKGHSHVYWYRQLPEEGLKFMVYLQKENIIDESGMPKERFSAEFPKEGPSILRIQQVVRGDSAAYFCASSPSGTGPYGYTFGSGTRLTVV.

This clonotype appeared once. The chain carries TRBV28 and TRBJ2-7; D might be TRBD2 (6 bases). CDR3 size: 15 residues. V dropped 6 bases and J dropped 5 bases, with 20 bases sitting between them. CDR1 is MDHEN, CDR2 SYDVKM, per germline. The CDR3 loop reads CASSPLGGSTNEQYF. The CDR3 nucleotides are TGTGCCAGCAGCCCCCTTGGGGGGAGCACCAACGAGCAGTACTTC.

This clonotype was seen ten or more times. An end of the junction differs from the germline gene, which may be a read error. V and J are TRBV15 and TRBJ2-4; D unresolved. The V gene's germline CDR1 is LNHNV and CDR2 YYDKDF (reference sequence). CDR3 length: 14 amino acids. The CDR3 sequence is CATKISFAKTIQYF. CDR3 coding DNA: TGTGCCACCAAAATCAGTTTCGCCAAAACCATTCAGTACTTC.

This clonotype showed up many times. Here the CDR3 reads CASSLGVNEQYF. DNA for the CDR3: TGTGCCAGCAGCTTAGGGGTTAACGAGCAGTACTTC. The chain is built from TRBV7-2 and TRBJ2-7; D gene uncertain. The length of the CDR3 is 12 residues. CDR1 is SGHTA, CDR2 FQGNSA, per germline. Between the trimmed V and J ends, which lost 1 base and 5 bases, there was a span of 6 bases.

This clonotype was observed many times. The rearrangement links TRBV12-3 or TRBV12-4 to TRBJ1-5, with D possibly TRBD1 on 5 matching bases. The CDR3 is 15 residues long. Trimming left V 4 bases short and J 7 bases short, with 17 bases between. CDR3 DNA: TGTGCCAGCAGTTATGGGGTCGGGGCAAAGCAGCCCCAGCATTTT. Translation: CASSYGVGAKQPQHF.

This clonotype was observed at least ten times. In DNA form, the CDR3 reads TGTGCCAGCAGTGAACCACCTAGGACAGGGGGCAGGGAGACCCAGTACTTC. As protein: CASSEPPRTGGRETQYF. The J gene is TRBJ2-5, the V gene TRBV2; 11 bases map to TRBD1. CDR1 and CDR2 from the germline V gene are SNHLY and FYNNEI. The CDR3 contains 17 residues. After removal of 2 bases from V and 5 bases from J, the junction contained 10 bases not matched to a gene.

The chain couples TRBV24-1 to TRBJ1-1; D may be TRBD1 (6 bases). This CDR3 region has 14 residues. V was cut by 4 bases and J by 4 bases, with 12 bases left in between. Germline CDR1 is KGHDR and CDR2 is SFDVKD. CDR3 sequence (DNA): TGTGCCACCAGTGAGGGGACAATGGGCACTGAAGCTTTCTTT. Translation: CATSEGTMGTEAFF.

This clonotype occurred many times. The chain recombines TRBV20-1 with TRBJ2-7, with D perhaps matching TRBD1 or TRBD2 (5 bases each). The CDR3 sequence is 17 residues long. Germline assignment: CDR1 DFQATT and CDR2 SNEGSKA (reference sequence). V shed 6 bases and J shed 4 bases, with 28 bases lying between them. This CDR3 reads CSASPNGAVPVIYEQYF. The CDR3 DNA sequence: TGCAGTGCCTCCCCTAACGGGGCGGTCCCGGTCATATACGAGCAGTACTTC.